One and the same sample provided the 20 T cell receptor beta chains below, sequenced in a study of CD8 T cells in ankylosing spondylitis. Whole-study results and caveats: Within ankylosing spondylitis blood, a TCR beta motif made up of eight highly homologous variants appeared to be characteristic.

What these receptors recognize is not known. In TCRdb, the 5' RACE reads were re-called with MiXCR into one record per CDR3 protein. Among roughly 400,000 distinct CDR3 sequences listed, 20% to 25% were seen once. The sample taken for sequencing was blood, either unsorted or a sorted T cell fraction (not recorded which). All receptors come from a male donor with ankylosing spondylitis.

This clonotype was counted only a few times. The chain joins TRBV12-3 or TRBV12-4 to TRBJ1-2; 12 bases match TRBD1. V trimming: 6 bases; J trimming: 5 bases; junction bases outside the gene matches: 13. This CDR3 has 17 amino acids. The CDR3 is CASRFRGTGGRGYGYTF. Written as DNA, the CDR3 is TGTGCCAGCAGATTCCGAGGGACAGGGGGCAGAGGATATGGCTACACCTTC.

This clonotype occurred a few times. The rearrangement links TRBV9 to TRBJ1-4; a possible D gene is TRBD1 (6 bases). The V end lost 0 bases, the J end lost 6 bases, and 12 bases lay between the germline ends. CDR3 length equals 15 residues. Germline-derived CDR1 and CDR2 are SGDLS and YYNGEE. In DNA, the CDR3 is TGTGCCAGCAGCGTAGCTGCAGGGGTCGATGAAAAACTGTTTTTT. Protein product: CASSVAAGVDEKLFF.

This clonotype appeared many times. This chain's CDR3 is CASSFYGGANTGELFF. CDR3 DNA: TGTGCCAGCAGTTTCTACGGGGGCGCGAACACCGGGGAGCTGTTTTTT. The chain employs TRBV12-3 or TRBV12-4 and TRBJ2-2; D may be TRBD1 or TRBD2 (6 bases each). The CDR3 contains 16 residues. The V end lost 3 bases, the J end lost 0 bases, and 11 bases lay between the germline ends.

This chain links TRBV7-9 with TRBJ1-2; possible D gene TRBD1, 5 bases. The CDR3 runs to 13 residues. In germline, CDR1 is SEHNR, CDR2 FQNEAQ (reference sequence). Trimming shortened V by 5 bases and J by 4 bases, and 11 bases separated the two germline ends. The CDR3 sequence is CASSAGHPYGYTF. Here the CDR3 DNA reads TGTGCCAGCAGCGCCGGACACCCCTATGGCTACACCTTC.

V gene TRBV5-1 combines with J gene TRBJ2-7, with TRBD2 matching 8 bases. CDR1 and CDR2 from the germline V gene are SGHRS and YFSETQ. This CDR3 contains 15 residues. V lost 0 bases, J lost 5 bases, and 7 bases stayed unmatched. CDR3 DNA sequence: TGCGCCAGCAGCTTGGAGACGGGAGGGAGGCACGAGCAGTACTTC. This gives the protein CASSLETGGRHEQYF.

This clonotype was seen once. The V and J genes are TRBV7-2 and TRBJ2-6, with TRBD2 matching over 7 bases. This CDR3 region has 15 residues. The ends lost 7 bases at V and 4 bases at J; junction bases unmatched: 7. Germline V gene data show CDR1 as SGHTA and CDR2 as FQGNSA. CDR3 protein: CASTLGGGGANVLTF. DNA for the CDR3: TGTGCCAGCACCCTCGGGGGAGGGGGGGCCAACGTCCTGACTTTC.

This clonotype appeared many times. The genes are TRBV11-2 and TRBJ2-3; 8 bases map to TRBD2. Germline V gives CDR1 SGHAT, CDR2 FQNNGV. V was pared by 5 bases and J by 2 bases, with 6 bases of the junction left unmatched. This CDR3 has 15 residues. This chain's CDR3 is CASSPGTSYTDTQYF. CDR3 nucleotides: TGTGCCAGCAGCCCCGGGACTAGTTACACAGATACGCAGTATTTT. Full variable domain (outside the CDR3, taken from reference TRBV11-2 and TRBJ2-3): EAGVAQSPRYKIIEKRQSVAFWCNPISGHATLYWYQQILGQGPKLLIQFQNNGVVDDSQLPKDRFSAERLKGVDSTLKIQPAKLEDSAVYLCASSPGTSYTDTQYFGPGTRLTVL.

This rearrangement joins TRBV7-9 to TRBJ2-7; 7 bases align to TRBD2. With 2 bases clipped from V and 0 bases from J, the junction kept 7 bases outside the gene matches. The CDR3 spans 16 residues. Germline values: CDR1 SEHNR, CDR2 FQNEAQ (reference sequence). The CDR3 is CASSLTIAGASYEQYF. The DNA of the CDR3 is TGTGCCAGCAGCTTAACTATAGCGGGCGCCTCCTACGAGCAGTACTTC. The full variable domain, rest sourced from reference TRBV7-9 and TRBJ2-7, is DTGVSQNPRHKITKRGQNVTFRCDPISEHNRLYWYRQTLGQGPEFLTYFQNEAQLEKSRLLSDRFSAERPKGSFSTLEIQRTEQGDSAMYLCASSLTIAGASYEQYFGPGTRLTVT.

V and J are TRBV7-8 and TRBJ1-5, with 10 bases matching TRBD1. The CDR3 consists of 17 residues. V shed 1 base, J shed 5 bases, and the junction held 8 bases outside the gene matches. The germline V gene encodes CDR1 SGHVS and CDR2 FQNEAQ. CDR3 protein: CASSLVKGQGNDQPQHF. In DNA form, the CDR3 reads TGTGCCAGCAGCTTAGTTAAGGGACAGGGGAACGATCAGCCCCAGCATTTT.

This clonotype was seen only a few times. V and J are TRBV20-1 and TRBJ1-1; D is unresolved. The germline V and J ends were trimmed by 0 bases and 0 bases, with 8 bases remaining between them. CDR3 length equals 14 residues. Germline-derived CDR1 and CDR2 are DFQATT and SNEGSKA (reference sequence). The CDR3 bases are TGCAGTGCTAGAGATCGAGGGCTGAACACTGAAGCTTTCTTT. It encodes CSARDRGLNTEAFF.

In its sample, this clonotype was seen a few times. The V call is TRBV5-6, the J call TRBJ2-2, with a tentative D call TRBD1 (5 bases). V dropped 4 bases and J dropped 1 base, with 17 bases sitting between them. This CDR3 comprises 17 residues. Per germline, CDR1 SGHDT and CDR2 YYEEEE. The CDR3 here is CASSGPPDTMNTGELFF. CDR3 DNA: TGTGCCAGCAGCGGCCCTCCGGACACCATGAACACCGGGGAGCTGTTTTTT.

V is TRBV13 and J is TRBJ2-1; D may be TRBD1 (5 bases). With 0 bases removed from V and 5 bases from J, the gap between germline ends came to 17 bases. This CDR3 spans 17 amino acids. CDR1 is PRHDT and CDR2 is FYEKMQ in the germline V gene (reference sequence). CDR3 sequence reads: CASSLGGRLVPHNEQFF. The CDR3 DNA follows: TGTGCCAGCAGCTTAGGGGGGCGGCTAGTCCCACACAATGAGCAGTTCTTC.

This clonotype was seen more than once but under ten times. The junction shows a germline mismatch at one end, possibly a read error. The chain combines TRBV19 with TRBJ1-6; no clear D gene. In germline, CDR1 is LNHDA, CDR2 SQIVND (reference sequence). CDR3 length: 16 amino acids. Here the CDR3 reads CVSSILSWASDSPLHF. CDR3 bases: TGTGTCAGTAGTATCCTCTCTTGGGCGAGTGATTCACCCCTCCACTTT.

The rearrangement uses TRBV5-6 and TRBJ1-5; TRBD1 is a possible D gene (5 bases). The V end lost 4 bases, the J end lost 9 bases, and 14 bases lay between the germline ends. There are 13 residues in the CDR3. The V gene's germline CDR1 is SGHDT and CDR2 YYEEEE. The CDR3 nucleotides are TGTGCCAGCAGCCTCGCAGGGCTCGCGCCCCAGCATTTT. Residues: CASSLAGLAPQHF.

This clonotype came up a few times. The CDR3 DNA reads TGCGCCAGCAGCTTGGAAACTAGCGAGTACAATGAGCAGTTCTTC. This encodes CASSLETSEYNEQFF. The genes are TRBV5-1 and TRBJ2-1; 7 bases match TRBD2. V shed 0 bases, J shed 4 bases, and the junction held 4 bases outside the gene matches. The CDR3 covers 15 residues. CDR1 is SGHRS and CDR2 is YFSETQ in the germline V gene.

There are many counts of this clonotype. The chain's CDR3 is CASSLETGSGEQYF. The CDR3 nucleotides are TGTGCCAGCAGTTTAGAAACAGGGTCCGGCGAGCAGTACTTC. The gene calls are TRBV12-3 or TRBV12-4 and TRBJ2-7; tentative D call: TRBD1 (6 bases). The ends were cut back, 1 base at V and 6 bases at J, with 13 bases in the middle. This CDR3 comprises 14 residues.

CDR3 DNA sequence: TGTGCCAGCACTCCATCAGGGTTATGGTCACCCCTCCACTTT. This gives the protein CASTPSGLWSPLHF. This chain connects TRBV12-3 or TRBV12-4 to TRBJ1-6; possible D gene TRBD1, 5 bases. This CDR3 has 14 residues. V lost 7 bases to trimming and J lost 10 bases, with 17 bases between them.

This clonotype came up a few times. The chain recombines TRBV14 with TRBJ2-5; D possibly corresponds to TRBD1 (6 bases). The CDR3 loop spans 15 amino acids. Trimming cost V 2 bases and J 5 bases, with 15 bases left between them. CDR1 is SGHDN and CDR2 is FVKESK in the germline V gene. CDR3 coding DNA: TGTGCCAGCAGCCAATACAACACAGGGTCGGAGACCCAGTACTTC. Translated: CASSQYNTGSETQYF. The complete variable domain, with remaining parts taken from reference TRBV14 and TRBJ2-5, reads EAGVTQFPSHSVIEKGQTVTLRCDPISGHDNLYWYRRVMGKEIKFLLHFVKESKQDESGMPNNRFLAERTGGTYSTLKVQPAELEDSGVYFCASSQYNTGSETQYFGPGTRLLVL.

This clonotype has ten or more counts. This sequence joins TRBV6-1 and TRBJ2-5; tentative D call: TRBD2 (6 bases). Deletions cut 5 bases from V and 7 bases from J, with 17 bases between. This CDR3 region has 14 residues. The V gene's germline CDR1 is MNHNS and CDR2 SASEGT. The CDR3 is CASSPIAVRGTQYF. DNA for the CDR3: TGTGCCAGCAGTCCCATAGCGGTCCGGGGGACCCAGTACTTC.

V gene TRBV5-1 combines with J gene TRBJ2-2; TRBD1 might be the D (6 bases). Trimming took off 0 bases at V and 4 bases at J, with 13 bases between the two ends. From germline, CDR1 is SGHRS and CDR2 YFSETQ. This CDR3 is built from 16 residues. The CDR3 region is CASSLVGAGATGELFF. The CDR3 coding sequence is TGCGCCAGCAGCTTGGTCGGTGCAGGGGCCACCGGGGAGCTGTTTTTT.